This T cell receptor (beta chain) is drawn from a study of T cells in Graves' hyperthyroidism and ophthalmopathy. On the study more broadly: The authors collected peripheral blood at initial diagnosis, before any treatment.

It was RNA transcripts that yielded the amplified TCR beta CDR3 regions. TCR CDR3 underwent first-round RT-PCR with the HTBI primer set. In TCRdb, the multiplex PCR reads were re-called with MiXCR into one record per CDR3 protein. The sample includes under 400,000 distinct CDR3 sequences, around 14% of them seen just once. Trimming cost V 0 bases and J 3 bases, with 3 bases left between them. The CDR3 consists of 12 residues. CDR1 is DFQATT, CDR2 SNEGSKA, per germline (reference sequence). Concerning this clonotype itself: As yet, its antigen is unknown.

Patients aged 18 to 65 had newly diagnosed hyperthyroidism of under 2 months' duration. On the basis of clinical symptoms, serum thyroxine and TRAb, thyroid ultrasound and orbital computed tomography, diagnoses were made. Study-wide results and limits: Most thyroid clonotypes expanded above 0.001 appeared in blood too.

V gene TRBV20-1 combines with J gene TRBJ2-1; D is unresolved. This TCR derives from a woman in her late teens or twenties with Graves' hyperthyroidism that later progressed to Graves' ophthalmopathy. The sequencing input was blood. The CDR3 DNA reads TGCAGTGCTAGAGAAGGCTACAATGAGCAGTTCTTC. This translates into CSAREGYNEQFF.